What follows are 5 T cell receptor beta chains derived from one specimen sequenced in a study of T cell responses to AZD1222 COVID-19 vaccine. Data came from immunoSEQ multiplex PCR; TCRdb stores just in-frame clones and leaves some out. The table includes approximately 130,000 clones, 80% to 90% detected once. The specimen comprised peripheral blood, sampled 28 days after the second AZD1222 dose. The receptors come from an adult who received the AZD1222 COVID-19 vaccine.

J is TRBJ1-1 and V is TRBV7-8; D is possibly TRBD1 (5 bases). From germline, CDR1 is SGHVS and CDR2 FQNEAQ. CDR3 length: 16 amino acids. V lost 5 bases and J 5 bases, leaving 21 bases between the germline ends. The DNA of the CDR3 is TGTGCCAGCAGCCCCCGGGACCAACTAACGGGGACTGAAGCTTTCTTT. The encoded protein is CASSPRDQLTGTEAFF.

The DNA of the CDR3 is TGTGCCAGCAATCCAAGCGGGGGAGATGACAATGAGCAGTTCTTC. Its translation: CASNPSGGDDNEQFF. The chain couples TRBV27 to TRBJ2-1; 8 nucleotides align to TRBD2. The CDR3 has 15 amino acids. Unmatched junction bases numbered 10, after V lost 7 bases and J lost 5 bases. Germline V CDR1 and CDR2: MNHEY, SMNVEV (reference sequence).

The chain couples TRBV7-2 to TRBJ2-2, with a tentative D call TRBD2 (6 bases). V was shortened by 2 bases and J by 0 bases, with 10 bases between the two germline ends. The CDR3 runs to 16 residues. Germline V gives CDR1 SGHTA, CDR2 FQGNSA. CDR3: CASSLWGVANTGELFF. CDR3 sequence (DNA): TGTGCCAGCAGCTTATGGGGGGTAGCGAACACCGGGGAGCTGTTTTTT.

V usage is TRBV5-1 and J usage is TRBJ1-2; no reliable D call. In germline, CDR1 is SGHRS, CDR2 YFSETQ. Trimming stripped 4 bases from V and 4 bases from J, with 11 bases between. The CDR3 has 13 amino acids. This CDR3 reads CASSKDSSYGYTF. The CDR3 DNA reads TGCGCCAGCAGCAAAGACTCTTCCTATGGCTACACCTTC.

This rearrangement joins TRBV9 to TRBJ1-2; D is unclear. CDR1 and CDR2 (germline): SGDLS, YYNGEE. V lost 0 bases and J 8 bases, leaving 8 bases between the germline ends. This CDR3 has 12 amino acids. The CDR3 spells CASSVDSRGYTF. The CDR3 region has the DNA TGTGCCAGCAGCGTAGACAGCCGCGGCTACACCTTC.